This T cell receptor beta chain stems from a study of blood T cell repertoires in COVID-19. Study-level information: COVID-19 samples, acute and convalescent, were from the United States, Italy and Spain. In each case, the material was cDNA or gDNA derived from T cells, B-cell-depleted T cells, or PBMCs.

Authors' methods: Scientists estimated how many nucleated cells there were by amplifying reference gene primers. TCRdb's copy holds only in-frame clones and misses some; the assay was immunoSEQ multiplex PCR. That table furnishes V, J and clone size, whereas the DNA furnished D and trimming. The table records about 73,000 clones, 70% to 85% of them present only once. The clonotype was recovered from a woman between 55 and 75 years old with acute or convalescent COVID-19. The sample taken for sequencing was peripheral blood.

The CDR3 coding sequence is TGTGCCAGTAGTAACGACAGGGTGGCGACAACTAATGAAAAACTGTTTTTT. Amino acids: CASSNDRVATTNEKLFF. This sequence joins TRBV19 and TRBJ1-4; TRBD1 matches at 7 bases. The CDR3 sequence is 17 residues long. Germline V gene sequence: CDR1 LNHDA, CDR2 SQIVND (reference sequence). V was clipped by 4 bases and J by 0 bases; unmatched bases: 8.